This is a list of T cell receptor beta chains from one sample in a study of breast tumors, draining lymph nodes, adjacent tissues. Using its own MiXCR run on the multiplex PCR reads, TCRdb lists one record per CDR3 protein. The sample includes fewer than 85,000 distinct CDR3 sequences, about 21% of them seen just once. The sample was axillary lymph node tissue. The origin of the receptors is a female donor with breast cancer. Some clones in this sample may be carry-over from other donors' samples. Both conserved end residues are part of each CDR3. D genes are given only for firm matches. Clone size is shown for a subset of rows, as once, few, many or a class of expanded clone.

TRBV7-8	TRBJ2-7	.	many	TGTGCCAGCAGCTTAGTAGTGGGCGGGAAGGGGTCCTACGAGCAGTACTTC	CASSLVVGGKGSYEQYF
TRBV7-9	TRBJ2-1	.	many	TGTGCCAGCAGCTTGTCAGGGATCCGGGGATCGGATGAGCAGTTCTTC	CASSLSGIRGSDEQFF
TRBV7-2	TRBJ1-2	.	many	TGTGCCAGCAGCCCCTTACCAACAGGTCTCTATGGCTACACCTTC	CASSPLPTGLYGYTF
TRBV12-3/TRBV12-4	TRBJ2-7	.	many	TGTGCCAGCAGCCGGGACGGTTCCTACGAGCAGTACTTC	CASSRDGSYEQYF
TRBV6-2/TRBV6-3	TRBJ1-1	.	.	TGTGCCAGCAGGTACCGGAAAGGACGTTTGAACACTGAAGCTTTCTTT	CASRYRKGRLNTEAFF
TRBV20-1	TRBJ2-1	TRBD2	many	TGCAGTGCTAACAGACTAGCAGCGGTCAACGAGCAGTTCTTC	CSANRLAAVNEQFF
TRBV27	TRBJ2-7	TRBD1	.	TGTGCCAGCAGTCTCAGGGGGCTAAGCTCCTACGAGCAGTACTTC	CASSLRGLSSYEQYF
TRBV9	TRBJ2-2	.	many	TGTGCCAGCACCACGGACGTCGCTAGCGCCGGGGAGCTGTTTTTT	CASTTDVASAGELFF
TRBV7-2	TRBJ2-7	.	many	TGTGCCAGCAGCCCGGTAGCTCAGGTACGCCGGGAGCAGTACTTC	CASSPVAQVRREQYF
TRBV5-5	TRBJ2-3	.	many	TGTGCCAGCAGCCCGGAGGCGAGGGATACGCAGTATTTT	CASSPEARDTQYF
TRBV10-1	TRBJ2-3	.	.	TGCGCCAGCAGCACTACAACCCCTAGAACAGATACGCAGTATTTT	CASSTTTPRTDTQYF
TRBV19	TRBJ1-4	.	many	TGTGCCAGTAGTAGGACGTCGGGTAGTGAAAAACTGTTTTTT	CASSRTSGSEKLFF
TRBV19	TRBJ1-6	.	many	TGTGCCAGTAGTATAGCCGGTTTCAAGAGCTCCTATAATTCACCCCTCTACTTT	CASSIAGFKSSYNSPLYF
TRBV28	TRBJ2-1	.	few	TGTGCCAGCATCCGGGCCCGCGCCTACAATGAGCAGTTCTTC	CASIRARAYNEQFF
TRBV12-5	TRBJ2-7	TRBD1	many	TGTGCTAGTGGTTTGCGTCGACAGGGCTCCTACGAGCAGTACTTC	CASGLRRQGSYEQYF
TRBV28	TRBJ2-1	.	once	TGTGCCAGCAGATACAGGGTCGTAGCCTACAATGAGCAGTTCTTC	CASRYRVVAYNEQFF
TRBV9	TRBJ1-1	.	.	TGTGCCAGCAGCCTAGGACCCGTGAACACTGAAGCTTTCTTT	CASSLGPVNTEAFF
TRBV9	TRBJ2-1	.	many	TGTGCCAGCAGCGTAGGGCTAGCATCCTACAATGAGCAGTTCTTC	CASSVGLASYNEQFF
TRBV5-5	TRBJ1-1	.	once	TGTGCCAGCAGCTTCGGTGGCCAGCGTTCCTTCGAAGCTTTCTTT	CASSFGGQRSFEAFF
TRBV4-1	TRBJ2-7	TRBD1	many	TGCGCCAGCAGCCAAGATTGGACAGGTCCCTACGAGCAGTACTTC	CASSQDWTGPYEQYF
TRBV7-2	TRBJ2-7	TRBD2	.	TGTGCCAGCAGCTTCGCCGTGACTAGCGGGATGTACGAGCATTACTTC	CASSFAVTSGMYEHYF
TRBV12-3/TRBV12-4	TRBJ1-6	TRBD1	many	TGTGCCAGCAGTTCGGGGACAGGGAGATCACCCCTCCACTTT	CASSSGTGRSPLHF
TRBV4-3	TRBJ1-2	.	.	TGCGCCGGCAGCCAAGAGTACAGGGTGAGGGGCTATGGATACACCTTC	CAGSQEYRVRGYGYTF
TRBV19	TRBJ2-3	TRBD2	.	TGTGCCAGTAGTCTCCGGCGTGGTTCTAGCGGGGTCACAGGTACGCAGTATTTT	CASSLRRGSSGVTGTQYF
TRBV7-2	TRBJ2-1	TRBD2	many	TGTGCCAGCAGCCGGGGACTAGCGGGAGGTGGTGAGCAGTTCTTC	CASSRGLAGGGEQFF
TRBV30	TRBJ1-5	TRBD1	.	TGTGCCTGGAGTGTCGCAGGGGGAGAGCCCCAGCATTTT	CAWSVAGGEPQHF
TRBV20-1	TRBJ1-5	TRBD1	few	TGCAGTGCTAGAGATTTCCGGACAGGGGGCAGCCACAATCAGCCCCAGCATTTT	CSARDFRTGGSHNQPQHF
TRBV29-1	TRBJ1-2	TRBD1	.	TGCAGCGTTGAGGACAGGGTGGAGGGCTACACCTTC	CSVEDRVEGYTF
TRBV24-1	TRBJ2-5	.	many	TGTGCCACCAGTGACCGGGGCCTGGGAGAGACCCAGTACTTC	CATSDRGLGETQYF
TRBV20-1	TRBJ2-5	.	many	TGCAGTGCTCTTACTAGGGAAGAGACCCAGTACTTC	CSALTREETQYF
TRBV2	TRBJ1-5	TRBD1	many	TGTGCCAGCAGTGCGGACAGGGCTAGCAATCAGCCCCAGCATTTT	CASSADRASNQPQHF
TRBV15	TRBJ2-7	.	many	TGTGCCACCAGCAGAGATATGCGAGAGCAGTACTTC	CATSRDMREQYF
TRBV20-1	TRBJ2-7	.	many	TGCAGTGCTAGAGATCCCAGCTACGAGCAGTACTTC	CSARDPSYEQYF